This TCR beta chain was sequenced in a study of cytomegalovirus exposure and HLA in healthy donors (dated by TCRdb to 2016 to 2017). Background on the whole study: The roughly 650 repertoires of the first cohort and the 120 validation repertoires were produced on the same platform, according to a later analysis. In addition to the first cohort of around 670 subjects, a separate validation cohort of approximately 130 different subjects was used. To predict cytomegalovirus infection status, the study combined high-throughput TCR immunosequencing, statistical association of individual TCRs with disease status, and machine learning. The study was designed to test whether signatures of past pathogen exposure could be identified by cataloging public T cell receptors.

Libraries were constructed by the immunoSEQ multiplex PCR assay. Regarding the original processing steps: To diagnose cytomegalovirus status from the catalog of TCR beta chain sequences, a statistical classification framework was built. TCRdb mirrors the immuneACCESS table, restricted to in-frame sequences. Some clones are absent from its copies; in checked studies, under half trace to an unresolved V gene, and the reason for the others is unknown. V and J calls and clone size are given by that table; D and trimming were obtained from the DNA. The sample table lists tens of thousands of clones, over 90% of them with a count of one. The ten largest clonotypes hold 4.5% of the sample. A word on this clone: Its antigen specificity is not known. There are no base qualities to consult, and no much larger clone falls within one base.

What the study reported, not specific to this receptor: Most TCR sequences were seen in very few donors, while some public TCRs were found in many individuals. In both the original and validation cohorts, the classifier was reported to diagnose cytomegalovirus status with high specificity and sensitivity. Three of the identified cytomegalovirus-associated TCR beta chains were confirmed in vitro to be specific for cytomegalovirus antigens. A later analysis lacked HLA typing for the validation cohort, so it scored co-occurrence in that cohort across all 120 repertoires. According to the authors, the approach could potentially be generalized to other disease states and immunological phenotypes. In a later analysis, TCRs clustered in the first cohort were found to also tend to co-occur in the 130 or so validation repertoires, with 94% of cluster scores above 0. In the study, around 160 TCR beta chains were listed as associated with cytomegalovirus.

Compared with germline, V lacks 3 bases and J lacks 9 bases; bases without a gene match: 5. As encoded in the germline V gene, CDR1 is SQVTM while CDR2 is ANQGSEA. From the cysteine through the phenylalanine, the CDR3 covers 13 amino acids. Only the CDR3 region is kept as DNA, spanning 39 bases read in frame from base 1. Donors formed part of the validation cohort, which comprised about 130 subjects and was distinct from the first cohort of some 700 subjects. The specimen was PBMCs. The sequence links TRBV29-1 to TRBJ2-1, and TRBD1 aligns with 10 junction nucleotides. The TCR was taken from a woman aged 18-35 years in good health and CMV-seropositive. The base sequence is TGCAGCGTTGAGACAGGGGGCGGATCTGAGCAGTTCTTC. Its translation is CSVETGGGSEQFF.